Listed here are 30 T cell receptor beta chains from one sample, sequenced in a study of immune heterogeneity within non-small cell lung tumors. Samples each supplied 450 to 650 ng of bulk tumor genomic DNA as template. During surgery, each primary tumor gave multiple biopsies spaced as far apart as possible. Undergoing curative surgery were patients whose non-small cell lung cancer was untreated and newly diagnosed. The TCR beta CDR3 region was amplified by multiplex PCR employing 32 V and 13 J primers. From the multiplex PCR reads, TCRdb called clonotypes with MiXCR, one entry per CDR3 protein. Among 3,000 to 4,000 distinct CDR3 sequences listed, approximately 35% were seen once. The sequenced sample was lung tumor tissue. All receptors come from a man aged 65 to 79 with non-small cell lung cancer.

This rearrangement joins TRBV2 to TRBJ2-5; possibly TRBD2 for D (6 bases). The CDR3 totals 13 residues. The V and J ends lost 11 bases and 5 bases respectively, with 18 bases between them. CDR1 is SNHLY and CDR2 is FYNNEI in the germline V gene. CDR3 nucleotide sequence: TGTGCCGGGACCGTCGGGAGAGCGGAGACCCAGTACTTC. It yields the protein CAGTVGRAETQYF.

This clonotype was counted only a few times. This chain uses TRBV10-1 with TRBJ2-1; 7 bases agree with TRBD1. The CDR3 runs 15 residues. Germline V CDR1 and CDR2: WNHNN, SYGVQD (reference sequence). Trimming at V came to 6 bases and at J to 0 bases, leaving 5 bases not matched to a gene. CDR3 protein: CASRAGTDSYNEQFF. The CDR3 bases are TGCGCCAGCAGAGCCGGGACAGACTCCTACAATGAGCAGTTCTTC.

This clonotype was seen a handful of times. The rearrangement links TRBV28 to TRBJ2-7; TRBD1 agrees at 9 bases. CDR1 and CDR2 (germline): MDHEN, SYDVKM. J lost 1 base, V lost 6 bases, and 7 bases had no gene match. The CDR3 is 15 residues long. This chain's CDR3 is CASRYGQGSSYEQYF. CDR3 coding DNA: TGTGCCAGCAGATACGGACAGGGGAGTTCCTACGAGCAGTACTTC.

The gene calls are TRBV7-9 and TRBJ2-1; D remains unclear. Trimming left V 6 bases short and J 4 bases short, with 13 bases between. This CDR3 comprises 14 residues. Germline V gene lookup returns CDR1 SEHNR and CDR2 FQNEAQ (reference sequence). The CDR3 bases are TGTGCCAGCAGTATACTGGACGTGTACAATGAGCAGTTCTTC. Its translation: CASSILDVYNEQFF.

This chain uses TRBV19 with TRBJ1-1; D ambiguous. Germline loops: CDR1 LNHDA, CDR2 SQIVND (reference sequence). The CDR3 length is 13 residues. Trimming took 6 bases from V and 5 from J, leaving 13 bases between them. DNA for the CDR3: TGTGCCAGTAGCATTCGGTCCCGGACTGAAGCTTTCTTT. Amino acids: CASSIRSRTEAFF.

The V and J genes are TRBV19 and TRBJ2-2; no clear D gene. Germline V gene lookup returns CDR1 LNHDA and CDR2 SQIVND (reference sequence). The CDR3 has 14 amino acids. V lost 10 bases to trimming and J lost 1 base, with 13 bases between them. The CDR3 protein is CATVGRRNTGELFF. In DNA, the CDR3 is TGTGCCACCGTAGGTCGAAGGAACACCGGGGAGCTGTTTTTT.

The V gene is TRBV24-1, the J gene TRBJ2-2; the D gene is possibly TRBD1 (6 bases). The V end lost 9 bases, the J end lost 5 bases, and 12 bases lay between the germline ends. Germline CDR1 and CDR2: KGHDR and SFDVKD. CDR3 length: 13 residues. The DNA of the CDR3 is TGTGCCACCGCCAATACAGGGACCGGGGAGCTGTTTTTT. Translating it yields CATANTGTGELFF.

The chain uses TRBV6-2 or TRBV6-3 and TRBJ2-2; no definite D call. CDR1 MNHEY and CDR2 SVGEGT come from the germline V gene. There are 13 residues in the CDR3. V gave up 4 bases and J gave up 5 bases, with 8 bases separating them. The CDR3 DNA follows: TGTGCCAGCAGTTCAGTTACAACCGGGGAGCTGTTTTTT. Translating it yields CASSSVTTGELFF.

The J gene is TRBJ2-3, the V gene TRBV20-1; D unresolved. The germline V gene encodes CDR1 DFQATT and CDR2 SNEGSKA (reference sequence). The CDR3 consists of 11 residues. The V and J ends lost 3 bases and 6 bases respectively, with 7 bases between them. CDR3 nucleotides: TGCAGTGCTAGGTTTTCGGATACGCAGTATTTT. Protein sequence: CSARFSDTQYF.

Concerning this clonotype itself: Just one base apart from a much larger clone, this may be a read error. The chain has TRBV4-2 and TRBJ2-7; TRBD2 is a possible D gene (6 bases). V was cut by 0 bases and J by 2 bases, with 11 bases left in between. The CDR3 sequence is 15 residues long. From germline, CDR1 is LGHNA and CDR2 YNFKEQ. The CDR3 bases are TGTGCCAGCAGCCAAGAGGCGGGATTGGCCTACGAGCAGTACTTC. This codes for CASSQEAGLAYEQYF.

This chain links TRBV6-1 with TRBJ1-3; D gene ambiguous. In germline, CDR1 is MNHNS, CDR2 SASEGT. V was trimmed by 3 bases and J by 7 bases, leaving 13 bases between them. The CDR3 runs to 14 residues. The CDR3 protein is CASSDMPGGNTIYF. The CDR3 coding sequence is TGTGCCAGCAGTGACATGCCCGGAGGTAACACCATATATTTT.

V usage is TRBV25-1 and J usage is TRBJ2-2; D ambiguous. CDR3 length: 12 amino acids. The germline CDR1 and CDR2 sequences are MGHDK and SYGVNS. V lost 6 bases and J 5 bases, leaving 7 bases between the germline ends. The CDR3: CASSVGTGELFF. The CDR3 DNA is TGTGCCAGCAGCGTAGGAACCGGGGAGCTGTTTTTT.

The rearrangement uses TRBV7-6 and TRBJ2-2, with D uncertain. V dropped 2 bases and J dropped 0 bases, with 19 bases sitting between them. The CDR3 length is 19 residues. The germline gives CDR1 SGHVS, CDR2 FNYEAQ. The CDR3 spells CASSLPIKQHTPNTGELFF. CDR3 DNA: TGTGCCAGCAGCTTACCGATCAAACAACACACGCCGAACACCGGGGAGCTGTTTTTT.

CDR3 sequence reads: CASSDSGANVLTF. The CDR3 nucleotides read TGTGCCAGCAGCGATTCTGGGGCCAACGTCCTGACTTTC. The genes are TRBV7-8 and TRBJ2-6; D is undetermined. The CDR3 consists of 13 residues. Germline V gene lookup returns CDR1 SGHVS and CDR2 FQNEAQ. Trimming took off 5 bases at V and 1 base at J, with 3 bases between the two ends.

The CDR3 loop is CASTRTGGNSPLHF. In DNA form, the CDR3 reads TGTGCCAGCACCCGGACAGGGGGGAATTCACCCCTCCACTTT. The genes are TRBV27 and TRBJ1-6, with TRBD1 matching over 10 bases. V dropped 7 bases and J dropped 7; count of bases not matched to a gene: 4. CDR1 and CDR2 (germline): MNHEY, SMNVEV (reference sequence). The CDR3 has 14 residues.

This rearrangement joins TRBV7-9 to TRBJ2-7, with 8 positions matching TRBD2. The junction had 14 bases not matched to a gene; V was cut back by 1 base and J by 6 bases. CDR1 and CDR2 from the germline V gene are SEHNR and FQNEAQ (reference sequence). The CDR3 runs 17 residues. This CDR3 reads CASSLGGAGVGRGEQYF. In DNA, the CDR3 is TGTGCCAGCAGCTTAGGCGGAGCGGGAGTTGGGAGGGGCGAGCAGTACTTC.

A few counts support this clonotype. The chain recombines TRBV6-1 with TRBJ1-5, with 7 nucleotides matching TRBD1. CDR3 length: 14 amino acids. The junction had 4 bases not matched to a gene; V was cut back by 7 bases and J by 1 base. Germline CDR1 and CDR2: MNHNS and SASEGT. The CDR3 region is CASNPTGSNQPQHF. Here the CDR3 DNA reads TGTGCCAGCAACCCGACAGGGAGCAATCAGCCCCAGCATTTT.

This clonotype was seen a few times. The J gene is TRBJ2-1, the V gene TRBV20-1, with D maybe TRBD2 (5 bases). Germline assignment: CDR1 DFQATT and CDR2 SNEGSKA (reference sequence). V was clipped by 6 bases and J by 8 bases, with 11 bases between them. The CDR3 totals 11 residues. The chain's CDR3 is CSACPGDEQFF. DNA for the CDR3: TGCAGTGCCTGCCCCGGGGATGAGCAGTTCTTC.

The chain joins TRBV6-2 or TRBV6-3 to TRBJ2-1; D is ambiguous. This CDR3 is built from 14 residues. The germline V gene has CDR1 MNHEY and CDR2 SVGEGT. With 5 bases removed from V and 5 bases from J, the gap between germline ends came to 13 bases. CDR3 nucleotides: TGTGCCAGCAGTAGCCGGACCCAGGACAATGAGCAGTTCTTC. Protein product: CASSSRTQDNEQFF.

The rearrangement uses TRBV5-7 and TRBJ2-7; 7 nucleotides line up with TRBD1. TRBV5-7 is filed as an ORF, its function uncertain. This CDR3 is 14 amino acids long. V was pared by 4 bases and J by 2 bases, with 6 bases of the junction left unmatched. DNA of the CDR3: TGTGCCAGCAGCCTTCGCGACAGGGCCTACGAGCAGTACTTC. It encodes CASSLRDRAYEQYF.

The chain links TRBV6-1 to TRBJ2-1; the match to TRBD2 covers 8 bases. CDR1 and CDR2 from the germline V gene are MNHNS and SASEGT. J gave up 9 bases and V 6 bases, and 16 bases lay outside the gene matches. The CDR3 covers 16 residues. CDR3 loop: CASSPTFEIAGPEQFF. The CDR3 nucleotides are TGTGCCAGCAGCCCTACTTTTGAGATAGCGGGACCTGAGCAGTTCTTC.

This clonotype has more than one count but fewer than ten. The chain employs TRBV28 and TRBJ1-2; D gene unclear. Trimming took 11 bases from V and 0 from J, leaving 16 bases between them. Germline-derived CDR1 and CDR2 are MDHEN and SYDVKM. The CDR3 loop spans 14 amino acids. The CDR3 region is CAHAPWAANYGYTF. In DNA, the CDR3 is TGTGCCCATGCCCCCTGGGCAGCTAACTATGGCTACACCTTC.

By sample share, this clonotype is medium-sized. The CDR3 nucleotides read TGTGCCAGCAGTGAATTGCGCGGTGCCTACGAGCAGTACTTC. Its translation: CASSELRGAYEQYF. The rearrangement links TRBV2 to TRBJ2-7, with D uncertain. Germline lookup yields CDR1 SNHLY and CDR2 FYNNEI. This CDR3 is built from 14 residues. The germline V and J ends were trimmed by 2 bases and 2 bases, with 10 bases remaining between them.

This clonotype is medium-sized by share. This chain connects TRBV19 to TRBJ1-2; D is unresolved. V was shortened by 2 bases and J by 3 bases, with 10 bases between the two germline ends. Germline V gene lookup returns CDR1 LNHDA and CDR2 SQIVND (reference sequence). CDR3 size: 14 residues. CDR3 loop: CASSIIGLYYGYTF. The CDR3 DNA sequence: TGTGCCAGTAGTATAATTGGCCTTTACTATGGCTACACCTTC.

This clonotype was counted a single time. The rearrangement uses TRBV19 and TRBJ2-1; 12 nucleotides line up with TRBD2. This CDR3 spans 16 amino acids. Germline V gives CDR1 LNHDA, CDR2 SQIVND (reference sequence). V lost 6 bases, J lost 5 bases, and 8 bases stayed unmatched. This CDR3 is CASSLAGGLINNEQFF. DNA of the CDR3: TGTGCCAGTAGCCTAGCGGGAGGGCTCATAAACAATGAGCAGTTCTTC.

The chain recombines TRBV7-2 with TRBJ1-5; D remains unclear. The germline V gene encodes CDR1 SGHTA and CDR2 FQGNSA. The CDR3 runs to 13 residues. V lost 6 bases, J lost 7 bases, and 13 bases lay in between. This CDR3 is CASSVELNQPQHF. CDR3 nucleotides: TGTGCCAGCAGTGTGGAGCTAAACCAGCCCCAGCATTTT.

The V gene is TRBV7-2, the J gene TRBJ2-2; D gene unclear. CDR3 size: 10 residues. From germline, CDR1 is SGHTA and CDR2 FQGNSA. Trimming stripped 8 bases from V and 7 bases from J, with 5 bases between. CDR3 bases: TGTGCCAGCGGTCACGGGGAGCTGTTTTTT. As protein: CASGHGELFF.

This clonotype was counted a single time. Relative to the germline gene, one junction end is altered; a read error may explain this. The chain has TRBV11-2 and TRBJ2-2; possibly TRBD2 for D (6 bases). The CDR3 contains 16 residues. Germline V gene lookup returns CDR1 SGHAT and CDR2 FQNNGV. CDR3 residues: CASSSNPLGGFGELLF. The CDR3 coding sequence is TGTGCCAGCAGCTCTAACCCCTTAGGAGGGTTCGGGGAGCTACTTTTT.

The chain carries TRBV11-3 and TRBJ2-1; D assignment may be TRBD1 or TRBD2 (5 bases each). The V gene lost 0 bases and the J gene lost 6 bases, with 12 bases spanning the gap. This CDR3 contains 15 residues. Germline loops: CDR1 SGHNT, CDR2 YENEEA. CDR3 sequence (DNA): TGTGCCAGCAGCTTAGAGGGACGATCAATCAATGAGCAGTTCTTC. As protein: CASSLEGRSINEQFF. The variable domain in full, with the rest retrieved from reference TRBV11-3 and TRBJ2-1, is EAGVVQSPRYKIIEKKQPVAFWCNPISGHNTLYWYLQNLGQGPELLIRYENEEAVDDSQLPKDRFSAERLKGVDSTLKIQPAELGDSAVYLCASSLEGRSINEQFFGPGTRLTVL.

This clonotype showed up just once. V gene TRBV6-2 or TRBV6-3 combines with J gene TRBJ2-5; no definite D call. The CDR3 totals 13 residues. Trimming pared 2 bases from V and 4 bases from J, leaving 8 bases between. Germline V gives CDR1 MNHEY, CDR2 SVGEGT. The DNA for the CDR3 is TGTGCCAGCAGTTACGAGATAGCAGAGACCCAGTACTTC. As protein: CASSYEIAETQYF.